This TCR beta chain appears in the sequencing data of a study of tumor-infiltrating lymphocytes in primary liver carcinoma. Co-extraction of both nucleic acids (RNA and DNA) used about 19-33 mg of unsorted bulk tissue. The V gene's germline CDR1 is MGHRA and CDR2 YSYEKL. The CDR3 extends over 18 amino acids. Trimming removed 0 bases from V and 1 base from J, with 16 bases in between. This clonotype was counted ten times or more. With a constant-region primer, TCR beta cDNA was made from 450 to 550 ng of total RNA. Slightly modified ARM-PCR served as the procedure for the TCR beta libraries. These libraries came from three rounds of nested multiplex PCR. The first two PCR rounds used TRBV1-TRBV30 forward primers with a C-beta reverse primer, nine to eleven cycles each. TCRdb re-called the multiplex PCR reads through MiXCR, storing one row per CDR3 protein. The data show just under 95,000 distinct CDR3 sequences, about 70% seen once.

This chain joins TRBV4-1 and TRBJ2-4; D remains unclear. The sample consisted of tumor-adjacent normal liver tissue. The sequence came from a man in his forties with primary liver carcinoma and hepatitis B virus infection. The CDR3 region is CASSQDPPGLYAKNIQYF. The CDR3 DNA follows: TGCGCCAGCAGCCAAGATCCCCCAGGCCTCTACGCCAAAAACATTCAGTACTTC.